One T cell receptor beta chain is described in this entry. These data originate in a study of blood T cell repertoires in COVID-19. Study-level background: Acute-phase and convalescent COVID-19 samples originated in the United States, Italy and Spain.

The germline gives CDR1 MGHRA, CDR2 YSYEKL. The V and J ends lost 3 bases and 8 bases, in that order; junction bases with no gene match: 7. CDR3 size: 15 residues. Data came from immunoSEQ multiplex PCR; TCRdb stores just in-frame clones and leaves some out. The data show about 70,000 clones, around 87% seen once. V is TRBV4-1 and J is TRBJ1-4; 9 nucleotides line up with TRBD1. The clonotype comes from a human donor in a cohort sampled during active COVID-19. The sample consisted of peripheral blood. CDR3 residues: CASSHSGTGNEKLFF. The CDR3 coding sequence is TGCGCCAGCAGCCACTCCGGGACAGGGAACGAAAAACTGTTTTTT.